The rows below give T cell receptor beta chains drawn from one sample of a study of shared clonotypes between healthy human individuals. This table comes from immunoSEQ multiplex PCR, and its TCRdb copy is limited to in-frame clones, with some not included. Here the sample spans about 580,000 clones, more than 95% being singletons. The sample consisted of naive CD8+ T cells sorted from blood. Receptor source: a young man in good health. Both conserved end residues are part of each CDR3.

v_call: TRBV7-9
j_call: TRBJ1-2
cdr3_aa: CASSFWTGADGYTF

v_call: TRBV7-7
j_call: TRBJ2-1
cdr3_aa: CASSLVWGNEQFF

v_call: TRBV9
j_call: TRBJ2-7
cdr3_aa: CASSVSADTYEQYF

v_call: TRBV5-1
j_call: TRBJ2-2
cdr3_aa: CASSPPAVGRIIGELFF

v_call: TRBV28
j_call: TRBJ2-5
cdr3_aa: CASQDLQETQYF

v_call: TRBV27
j_call: TRBJ2-2
cdr3_aa: CASSPNEASGNTGELFF

v_call: TRBV28
j_call: TRBJ2-3
cdr3_aa: CASTPPTGEDTDTQYF

v_call: TRBV13
j_call: TRBJ1-5
cdr3_aa: CASSSGTGNQPQHF

v_call: TRBV4-1
j_call: TRBJ2-7
cdr3_aa: CASSPGTSGRGNEQYF

v_call: TRBV6-5
j_call: TRBJ2-3
cdr3_aa: CASSFGLAGEGDTQYF

v_call: TRBV28
j_call: TRBJ1-2
cdr3_aa: CASTSGVSGYTF

v_call: TRBV4-3
j_call: TRBJ2-1
cdr3_aa: CASSQDGTAHYNEQFF

v_call: TRBV7-8
j_call: TRBJ2-2
cdr3_aa: CASSTGRNTGELFF

v_call: TRBV15
j_call: TRBJ2-7
cdr3_aa: CATSSRKGSSYEQYF

v_call: TRBV11-3
j_call: TRBJ2-1
cdr3_aa: CASSPTFYNEQFF

v_call: TRBV5-8
j_call: TRBJ2-7
cdr3_aa: CASSLVGGTVHEQYF

v_call: TRBV11-2
j_call: TRBJ2-2
cdr3_aa: CASSLPTVSGELFF